This T cell receptor (beta chain) is drawn from a study of control samples from healthy donors and cancer patients. The assay was immunoSEQ multiplex PCR, and TCRdb's table has in-frame clones only and misses some. This table has about 140,000 clones, about 86% appearing once. Between the trimmed V and J ends, which lost 2 bases and 1 base, there was a span of 3 bases. CDR3 length: 12 amino acids. CDR1 and CDR2 from the germline V gene are PRHDT and FYEKMQ (reference sequence). The sequence derives from a man younger than 30 in good health. The chain has TRBV13 and TRBJ2-7, with unresolved D. Sequenced material: blood. The DNA for the CDR3 is TGTGCCAGCAGCTTACAGTCCTACGAGCAGTACTTC. Translation: CASSLQSYEQYF.